The 25 T cell receptor beta chains given below trace back to one sample, sequenced in a study of T cells in women clearing cervical HPV infection. Sequenced by immunoSEQ multiplex PCR; TCRdb stores in-frame clones only, minus some. This repertoire comprises 49,000 or so clones; its ten largest clones make up under 40%. Sample: blood buffy coat. The receptors come from a woman aged 18 to 69 with a cervical HPV16 infection that either progressed to CIN3+ or cleared (not recorded which).

Regarding this clone: The sequence runs out 3 residues before the end of the CDR3; the remainder is reconstructed from the germline J gene. V is TRBV2 and J is TRBJ1-1; D is unclear. This CDR3 is 14 amino acids long. Germline V CDR1 and CDR2: SNHLY, FYNNEI. Trimming took 3 bases from V and 4 from J, leaving 12 bases between them. The CDR3: CASSEEGWSTEAFF. CDR3 DNA (partial): TGTGCCAGCAGTGAGGAGGGCTGGAGCACTGAA.

As to this clone: The CDR3 goes on 3 residues after the read ends, and that part is filled in from the germline J gene. The chain employs TRBV19 and TRBJ1-1; D ambiguous. Germline CDR1 and CDR2: LNHDA and SQIVND (reference sequence). This CDR3 region has 13 residues. Trimming pared 3 bases from V and 2 bases from J, leaving 7 bases between. CDR3 DNA (partial): TGTGCCAGTAGTATTCGTCTAAACACTGAA. Translated: CASSIRLNTE. The whole CDR3 region reads CASSIRLNTEAFF.

Notes on this clone: From the germline J gene comes the end of the CDR3, since the read stops 3 residues before it. V and J are TRBV20-1 and TRBJ1-1; no clear D. The CDR3 runs 14 residues. CDR1 DFQATT and CDR2 SNEGSKA come from the germline V gene (reference sequence). Trimming shortened V by 5 bases and J by 2 bases, and 15 bases separated the two germline ends. The CDR3 DNA, read in part, is TGCAGTGCTGCCAAAACAGTAACTAACACTGAA. The encoded protein is CSAAKTVTNTE. The entire CDR3 sequence reads CSAAKTVTNTEAFF.

Details on this clone: The read terminates 3 residues before the CDR3 end, so the remaining end is supplied by the germline J gene. V and J are TRBV7-2 and TRBJ2-3, with TRBD2 matching over 11 bases. This CDR3 has 17 residues. V shed 0 bases, J shed 1 base, and the junction held 3 bases outside the gene matches. Germline V gene data show CDR1 as SGHTA and CDR2 as FQGNSA. CDR3 DNA (partial): TGTGCCAGCAGCTTAGCGGAGACTAGCGGGGGCACAGATACG. This translates into CASSLAETSGGTDT. The full CDR3 is CASSLAETSGGTDTQYF.

As for this clone: The CDR3 end lies 3 residues beyond the end of the read and is filled in from the germline J gene. The V and J genes are TRBV18 and TRBJ2-3, with D unclear. Germline values: CDR1 KGHSH, CDR2 LQKENI. CDR3 length: 15 residues. Trimming cost V 0 bases and J 6 bases, with 13 bases left between them. CDR3 loop: CASSPPSQRQDTQYF. CDR3 DNA (partial): TGTGCCAGCTCACCACCGTCCCAACGTCAGGATACG.

As concerns this clone: The junction shows a germline mismatch at one end, possibly a read error. The missing CDR3 end, 3 residues past where the read stops, is filled in from the germline J gene. Distinct nucleotide sequences in the sample also encode this CDR3. This rearrangement joins TRBV5-1 to TRBJ1-3; D might be TRBD1 (5 bases). The CDR3 runs to 15 residues. CDR1 is SGHRS and CDR2 is YFSETQ in the germline V gene. The CDR3 sequence: CASSLEGSTGNTIYF. The part of the CDR3 DNA that was read is TGCGCCAGCAGCTTGGAGGGGAGTACAGGAAACACT.

Concerning this clone: The read comes to an end 3 residues before the CDR3 does, leaving the germline J gene to fill in the end. The chain recombines TRBV19 with TRBJ1-1; the match to TRBD1 covers 7 bases. Germline assignment: CDR1 LNHDA and CDR2 SQIVND (reference sequence). The CDR3 consists of 12 residues. Unmatched junction bases numbered 1, after V lost 5 bases and J lost 4 bases. The CDR3 spells CASSEGATEAFF. CDR3 bases read: TGTGCCAGTAGTGAGGGGGCCACTGAA.

For this clone: With the read ending 3 residues before the CDR3 end, the germline J gene is used to fill in that end. The chain links TRBV18 to TRBJ2-4; TRBD2 agrees at 10 bases. CDR1 and CDR2 (germline): KGHSH, LQKENI. This CDR3 comprises 15 residues. Trimming cost V 6 bases and J 5 bases; bases outside gene matches: 7. The CDR3 is CASSYSGGPENIQYF. Partial CDR3 DNA: TGTGCCAGCTCGTATAGCGGGGGGCCGGAAAACATT.

As concerns this clone: The DNA ends 3 residues before the CDR3 does, and the rest of the CDR3 is filled in from the germline J gene. This sample includes further DNA sequences coding for the same CDR3. The chain carries TRBV18 and TRBJ2-2; D not certain. This CDR3 is built from 13 residues. The germline V and J ends were trimmed by 2 bases and 4 bases, with 5 bases remaining between them. Looked up from germline, CDR1 is KGHSH and CDR2 is LQKENI. The CDR3 reads CASSPGRTGELFF. The sequenced CDR3 bases are TGTGCCAGCTCACCAGGCCGCACCGGGGAG.

Note on this clone: The read ends 3 residues before the CDR3 terminus; that terminus is restored from the germline J gene. The chain links TRBV18 to TRBJ1-1; TRBD1 aligns across 9 bases. The V gene end was trimmed by 6 bases and the J gene end by 1 base; junction bases not matched to a gene: 12. Germline V gene sequence: CDR1 KGHSH, CDR2 LQKENI. This CDR3 has 17 amino acids. The CDR3 bases that were read are TGTGCCAGCTCCACGACCGGGACAGGGATGGGGAACACTGAA. This gives the protein CASSTTGTGMGNTE. The entire CDR3 protein is CASSTTGTGMGNTEAFF.

The sequenced part of the CDR3 DNA is TGTGCCAGCAGCTTAGGGGACAGGGGGGGGTCACCC. Its protein product is CASSLGDRGGSP. The entire CDR3 reads CASSLGDRGGSPLHF. The V and J genes are TRBV13 and TRBJ1-6; 10 bases line up with TRBD1. The read falls 3 residues short of the CDR3 end, and the missing part is taken from the germline J gene. Germline loops: CDR1 PRHDT, CDR2 FYEKMQ (reference sequence). The junction had 3 bases not matched to a gene; V was cut back by 0 bases and J by 10 bases. The CDR3 is 15 residues long.

Comments on this clone: The read ends 3 residues shy of where the CDR3 ends; the end is completed using the germline J gene. The gene calls are TRBV7-9 and TRBJ2-7; D is unclear. The CDR3 runs 13 residues. Deletions cut 3 bases from V and 0 bases from J, with 6 bases between. The V gene's germline CDR1 is SEHNR and CDR2 FQNEAQ (reference sequence). The CDR3 sequence is CASSFTLSYEQYF. Partial CDR3 DNA: TGTGCCAGCAGCTTTACTCTCTCCTACGAG.

A remark on this clone: The read falls 3 residues short of the CDR3 end, and the missing part is taken from the germline J gene. The chain recombines TRBV5-1 with TRBJ2-1, with 10 nucleotides matching TRBD2. The trim removed 2 bases at V and 6 bases at J, leaving 8 bases unmatched. This CDR3 has 16 amino acids. Germline V CDR1 and CDR2: SGHRS, YFSETQ. Incomplete CDR3 DNA: TGCGCCAGCAGCTTTATAAGCGGGAGGGGGGGCAATGAG. It codes for CASSFISGRGGNE. The full CDR3 is CASSFISGRGGNEQFF.

With regard to this clone: Read sequence stops 3 residues before the CDR3 end, and the germline J gene provides the missing end. The V and J genes are TRBV19 and TRBJ2-3, with D perhaps TRBD1 (5 bases). This CDR3 has 16 residues. CDR1 is LNHDA, CDR2 SQIVND, per germline (reference sequence). The DNA read from the CDR3 is TGTGCCAGTAGTATGGCCATACAGGCCCACCAAGAGACG. It yields the protein CASSMAIQAHQET. The complete CDR3 reads CASSMAIQAHQETQYF.

Partial CDR3 DNA: TGTGCCAGCAGTTTATCGGGGCACTACAATGAC. Translating it yields CASSLSGHYND. The complete CDR3 protein is CASSLSGHYNDYTF. The chain has TRBV27 and TRBJ1-2, with D possibly matching TRBD1 (5 bases). Read sequence stops 3 residues before the CDR3 end, and the germline J gene provides the missing end. The CDR3 runs to 14 residues. Germline V gene lookup returns CDR1 MNHEY and CDR2 SMNVEV (reference sequence).

About this clone: The missing CDR3 end, 3 residues past where the read stops, is filled in from the germline J gene. The chain carries TRBV7-9 and TRBJ2-1; 9 nucleotides line up with TRBD2. CDR3 length: 15 amino acids. CDR1 is SEHNR and CDR2 is FQNEAQ in the germline V gene (reference sequence). V lost 1 base, J lost 6 bases, and 4 bases stayed unmatched. The DNA read from the CDR3 is TGTGCCAGCAGCTTAGTTGGCGGGGGGGTCAATGAG. Translated: CASSLVGGGVNE. The whole CDR3 sequence is CASSLVGGGVNEQFF.

Comment on this clone: Coverage ceases 3 residues before the CDR3 finishes, and the germline J gene fills in the end. This chain connects TRBV7-3 to TRBJ1-1, with a tentative D call TRBD1 (5 bases). The CDR3 loop spans 13 amino acids. Germline loops: CDR1 SGHTA, CDR2 FQGTGA. The V end lost 2 bases, the J end lost 5 bases, and 9 bases lay between the germline ends. CDR3 bases read: TGTGCCAGCAGCTTATTGGAGGGGACTGAA. Its translation is CASSLLEGTE. In full, the CDR3 is CASSLLEGTEAFF.

A note on this clone: The missing CDR3 end, 3 residues past where the read stops, is filled in from the germline J gene. J is TRBJ1-2 and V is TRBV2, with 10 bases aligning to TRBD1. V was pared by 9 bases and J by 5 bases, with 6 bases of the junction left unmatched. The CDR3 extends over 13 amino acids. Germline loops: CDR1 SNHLY, CDR2 FYNNEI. The DNA read from the CDR3 is TGTGCCAGGGGGACAGGGGCGGGTTATGGC. Its translation is CARGTGAGYG. The CDR3 in full is CARGTGAGYGYTF.

In the case of this clone: The read ends 3 residues before the CDR3 terminus; that terminus is restored from the germline J gene. The chain uses TRBV19 and TRBJ1-2; D unclear. Germline CDR1 reads LNHDA; CDR2 reads SQIVND (reference sequence). This CDR3 has 14 residues. The CDR3 reads CASSIGLAGYDYTF. The CDR3 DNA, read in part, is TGTGCCAGTAGTATTGGGCTAGCGGGCTACGAC.

Points on this clone: Germline is not matched at one junction end, which may reflect a read error. CDR3 DNA (partial): TGCAGCGTAGAAGGATCAGTTTACACAGATACG. This sequence encodes CSVEGSVYTDT. The whole CDR3 protein reads CSVEGSVYTDTQYF. V gene TRBV29-1 combines with J gene TRBJ2-3, with D uncertain. The CDR3 end is not reached by the read, which stops 3 residues before it; the germline J gene fills it in. The CDR3 is made up of 14 amino acids. Germline V gene data show CDR1 as SQVTM and CDR2 as ANQGSEA.

As to this clone: The read halts 3 residues ahead of the CDR3 end, with the missing end drawn from the germline J gene. The chain carries TRBV19 and TRBJ1-6, with D possibly being TRBD1 (5 bases). The V gene's germline CDR1 is LNHDA and CDR2 SQIVND (reference sequence). This CDR3 comprises 14 residues. V gave up 1 base and J gave up 7 bases, with 8 bases separating them. The CDR3 DNA, read in part, is TGTGCCAGTAGTATAGTGGGGGGGAATTCACCC. It encodes CASSIVGGNSP. The full-length CDR3 reads as CASSIVGGNSPLHF.

A remark on this clone: Read data end 3 residues before the CDR3 end; the end is taken from the germline J gene. V is TRBV5-1 and J is TRBJ1-6; 7 bases map to TRBD1. After removal of 1 base from V and 0 bases from J, the junction contained 4 bases not matched to a gene. CDR3 size: 17 residues. Per the germline V gene, CDR1 is SGHRS and CDR2 is YFSETQ. Partial CDR3 DNA: TGCGCCAGCAGCTTGAGGGGGCTGGGCTCCTATAATTCACCC. The encoded protein is CASSLRGLGSYNSP. The entire CDR3 protein reads CASSLRGLGSYNSPLHF.

As for this clone: The read is 3 residues too short to cover the CDR3 end, so that end is filled in from the germline J gene. V is TRBV4-2 and J is TRBJ2-5, with TRBD2 matching over 10 bases. J lost 5 bases, V lost 2 bases, and 5 bases had no gene match. The CDR3 has 15 amino acids. The germline gives CDR1 LGHNA, CDR2 YNFKEQ. The CDR3 is CASSQFTSGKETQYF. The DNA read from the CDR3 is TGTGCCAGCAGCCAATTTACTAGCGGGAAGGAGACC.

The CDR3 sequence: CSVEEAPGQGADYGYTF. The part of the CDR3 DNA that was read is TGCAGCGTTGAAGAGGCTCCGGGACAGGGGGCAGACTATGGC. The chain carries TRBV29-1 and TRBJ1-2; TRBD1 matches 12 bases. The read gets to within 3 residues of the CDR3 end, and the germline J gene fills in the rest. The J segment lost 3 bases and the V segment lost 0 bases, leaving 8 bases of the junction unmatched. The CDR3 sequence is 17 residues long. Germline V gene data show CDR1 as SQVTM and CDR2 as ANQGSEA. Using reference TRBV29-1 and TRBJ1-2 for the parts outside the CDR3, the full variable domain is SAVISQKPSRDICQRGTSLTIQCQVDSQVTMMFWYRQQPGQSLTLIATANQGSEATYESGFVIDKFPISRPNLTFSTLTVSNMSPEDSSIYLCSVEEAPGQGADYGYTFGSGTRLTVV.

On this clone itself: The CDR3 is cut off 3 residues early in the read; its end comes from the germline J gene. The chain links TRBV7-8 to TRBJ2-5, with D tentatively TRBD2 (6 bases). The V and J ends lost 5 bases and 5 bases respectively, with 15 bases between them. The CDR3 is 14 amino acids. Germline V CDR1 and CDR2: SGHVS, FQNEAQ. CDR3 bases read: TGTGCCAGCAGCGGACCGCGGGGTCGGGAGACC. This sequence encodes CASSGPRGRET. The whole CDR3 protein is CASSGPRGRETQYF.